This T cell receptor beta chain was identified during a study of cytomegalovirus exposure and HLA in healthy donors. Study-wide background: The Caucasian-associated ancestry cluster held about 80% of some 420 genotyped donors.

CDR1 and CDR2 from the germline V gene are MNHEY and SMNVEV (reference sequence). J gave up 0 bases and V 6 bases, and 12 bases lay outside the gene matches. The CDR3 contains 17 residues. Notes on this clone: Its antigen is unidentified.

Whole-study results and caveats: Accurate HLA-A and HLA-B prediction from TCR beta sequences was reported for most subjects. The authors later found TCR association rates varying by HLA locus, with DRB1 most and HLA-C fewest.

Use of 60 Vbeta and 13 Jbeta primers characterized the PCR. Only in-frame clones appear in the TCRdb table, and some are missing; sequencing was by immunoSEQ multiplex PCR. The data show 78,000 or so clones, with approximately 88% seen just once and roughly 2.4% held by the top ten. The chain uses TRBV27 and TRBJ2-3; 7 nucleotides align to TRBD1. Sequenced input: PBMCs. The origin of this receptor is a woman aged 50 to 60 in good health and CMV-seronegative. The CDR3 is CASRRTGAVTSTDTQYF. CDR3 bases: TGTGCCAGCAGGCGGACAGGTGCCGTTACTAGCACAGATACGCAGTATTTT.